The 12 T cell receptor beta chains reported below all come from one sample, sequenced in a study of response to subunit inactivated influenza vaccine (dated by TCRdb to about 2018). Libraries were built with RT-PCR. Sequencing relied on an Illumina HiSeq 2500. The public reads were reanalyzed by TCRdb: fastp trimming at Q25, MiXCR alignment, in-frame beta chains only. Duplicate CDR3 protein sequences are folded into a single record with the most common DNA and genes. The sample table records more than 600,000 distinct CDR3 sequences; 15% to 20% of these occur just once. Jointly, the top ten make up roughly 11% of the sample. The source material was PBMCs from blood, sampled roughly 5 days after vaccination. These receptor sequences come from a man aged 50-59 years who received an inactivated influenza vaccine. Donor details come from another sample of the same person, matched by shared clones.

This clonotype was seen more than once but under ten times. V gene TRBV20-1 combines with J gene TRBJ1-1; perhaps TRBD1 as D (5 bases). Trimming left V 3 bases short and J 2 bases short, with 10 bases between. Looked up from germline, CDR1 is DFQATT and CDR2 is SNEGSKA (reference sequence). CDR3 length: 13 residues. CDR3 DNA: TGCAGTGCTAGGGTCGGGACCAACACTGAAGCTTTCTTT. This codes for CSARVGTNTEAFF.

This clonotype counts as medium-sized (0.01 to 0.1%). This chain joins TRBV7-8 and TRBJ2-3, with 10 bases aligning to TRBD2. V was pared by 0 bases and J by 2 bases, with 5 bases of the junction left unmatched. Germline V gene sequence: CDR1 SGHVS, CDR2 FQNEAQ. The CDR3 totals 17 residues. In DNA, the CDR3 is TGTGCCAGCAGCTTAGCGTTAGCGGGGGGAAACACAGATACGCAGTATTTT. This sequence encodes CASSLALAGGNTDTQYF.

The chain links TRBV7-2 to TRBJ2-7; D might be TRBD1 (6 bases). Germline V gene lookup returns CDR1 SGHTA and CDR2 FQGNSA. The CDR3 loop spans 15 amino acids. Trimming stripped 2 bases from V and 3 bases from J, with 14 bases between. CDR3: CASSLLQGGFYEQYF. The DNA of the CDR3 is TGTGCCAGCAGCTTACTACAGGGTGGTTTCTACGAGCAGTACTTC.

This clonotype has only a few counts. The chain uses TRBV7-2 and TRBJ2-7, with 7 bases that match TRBD2. Trimming removed 2 bases from V and 3 bases from J; junction bases left unmatched: 4. The length of the CDR3 is 14 residues. Germline V gene data show CDR1 as SGHTA and CDR2 as FQGNSA. DNA for the CDR3: TGTGCCAGCAGCTTAAACCTAGCGGACTACGAGCAGTACTTC. Residues: CASSLNLADYEQYF. The full variable domain, completed using reference TRBV7-2 and TRBJ2-7, is GAGVSQSPSNKVTEKGKDVELRCDPISGHTALYWYRQSLGQGLEFLIYFQGNSAPDKSGLPSDRFSAERTGGSVSTLTIQRTQQEDSAVYLCASSLNLADYEQYFGPGTRLTVT.

The V call is TRBV5-1, the J call TRBJ1-5; no firm D call. V was trimmed by 0 bases and J by 5 bases, leaving 9 bases between them. Looked up from germline, CDR1 is SGHRS and CDR2 is YFSETQ. The CDR3 is made up of 14 amino acids. The chain's CDR3 is CASSLGPIDQPQHF. CDR3 DNA: TGCGCCAGCAGCTTGGGACCCATAGATCAGCCCCAGCATTTT.

The genes are TRBV2 and TRBJ2-5; 9 bases are shared with TRBD1. V shed 7 bases, J shed 1 base, and the junction held 13 bases outside the gene matches. This CDR3 contains 17 residues. The germline gives CDR1 SNHLY, CDR2 FYNNEI. The CDR3 protein is CASIVPRQGVFQETQYF. CDR3 coding DNA: TGTGCCAGCATCGTCCCTAGACAGGGGGTATTCCAAGAGACCCAGTACTTC.

The chain uses TRBV7-2 and TRBJ2-7; TRBD1 matches at 7 bases. This CDR3 spans 15 amino acids. Germline V CDR1 and CDR2: SGHTA, FQGNSA. Trimming took 2 bases from V and 3 from J; bases not matched to a gene: 7. The CDR3 sequence is CASSLIPTGFYEQYF. The CDR3 region has the DNA TGTGCCAGCAGCTTAATCCCGACAGGGTTCTACGAGCAGTACTTC.

The CDR3 sequence: CASTRGGTGGGTIYF. The CDR3 region has the DNA TGTGCCAGCACTCGAGGAGGGACAGGGGGCGGCACCATATATTTT. V usage is TRBV28 and J usage is TRBJ1-3; 12 bases map to TRBD1. After removal of 7 bases from V and 9 bases from J, the junction contained 10 bases not matched to a gene. The germline V gene encodes CDR1 MDHEN and CDR2 SYDVKM. The CDR3 is made up of 15 amino acids.

This clonotype was picked up many times. The J gene is TRBJ2-5, the V gene TRBV29-1; D perhaps matches TRBD2 (5 bases). The CDR3 length is 14 residues. V lost 0 bases to trimming and J lost 2 bases, with 10 bases between them. CDR1 SQVTM and CDR2 ANQGSEA come from the germline V gene. CDR3 sequence: CSVEEGGGQETQYF. Here the CDR3 DNA reads TGCAGCGTTGAAGAAGGAGGCGGACAAGAGACCCAGTACTTC.

This clonotype occurred a few times. The J gene is TRBJ2-3, the V gene TRBV11-2, with a possible D match to TRBD2 (5 bases). Germline lookup yields CDR1 SGHAT and CDR2 FQNNGV. The CDR3 is 20 amino acids. Trimming took off 5 bases at V and 1 base at J, with 28 bases between the two ends. CDR3 sequence reads: CASSRNEGGRIQARTDTQYF. For the CDR3, the DNA is TGTGCCAGCAGCCGCAACGAGGGCGGAAGGATCCAAGCCCGCACAGATACGCAGTATTTT.

The chain carries TRBV24-1 and TRBJ2-2; possibly TRBD1 for D (6 bases). V was trimmed by 8 bases and J by 4 bases, leaving 13 bases between them. The CDR3 length is 14 residues. CDR1 and CDR2 from the germline V gene are KGHDR and SFDVKD. CDR3 protein: CATKDSFFTGELFF. For the CDR3, the DNA is TGTGCCACCAAGGACAGCTTCTTCACCGGGGAGCTGTTTTTT.

The gene calls are TRBV9 and TRBJ1-1; D remains ambiguous. Germline V gene lookup returns CDR1 SGDLS and CDR2 YYNGEE. Trimming removed 0 bases at V and 5 bases at J, with 8 bases between. The CDR3 has 13 residues. CDR3 sequence: CASSVGSGTEAFF. The CDR3 nucleotides read TGTGCCAGCAGCGTAGGGTCCGGGACTGAAGCTTTCTTT.